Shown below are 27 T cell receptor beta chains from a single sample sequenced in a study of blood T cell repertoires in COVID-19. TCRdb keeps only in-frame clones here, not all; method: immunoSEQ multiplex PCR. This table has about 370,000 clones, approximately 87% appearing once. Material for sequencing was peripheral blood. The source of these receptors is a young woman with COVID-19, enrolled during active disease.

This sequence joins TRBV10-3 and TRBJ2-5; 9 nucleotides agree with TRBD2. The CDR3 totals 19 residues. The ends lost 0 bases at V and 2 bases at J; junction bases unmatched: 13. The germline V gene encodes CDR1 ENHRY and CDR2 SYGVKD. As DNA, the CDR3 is TGTGCCATCAGTGAGTCGAGCGGGAAGCTAGCGGGGAAACAAGAGACCCAGTACTTC. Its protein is CAISESSGKLAGKQETQYF.

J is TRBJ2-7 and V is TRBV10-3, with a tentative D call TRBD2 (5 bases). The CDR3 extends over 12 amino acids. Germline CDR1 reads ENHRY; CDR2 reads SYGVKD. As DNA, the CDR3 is TGTGCAGTTTGGGGAGCTACCGGTCCGCAGTACTTC. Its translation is CAVWGATGPQYF.

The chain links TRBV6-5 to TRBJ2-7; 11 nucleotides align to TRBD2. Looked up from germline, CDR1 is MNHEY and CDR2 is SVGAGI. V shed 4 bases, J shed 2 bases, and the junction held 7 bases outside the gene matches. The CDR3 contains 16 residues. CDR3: CASSFKIAGGAYEQYF. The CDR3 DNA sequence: TGTGCCAGCAGTTTCAAGATAGCGGGAGGGGCCTACGAGCAGTACTTC.

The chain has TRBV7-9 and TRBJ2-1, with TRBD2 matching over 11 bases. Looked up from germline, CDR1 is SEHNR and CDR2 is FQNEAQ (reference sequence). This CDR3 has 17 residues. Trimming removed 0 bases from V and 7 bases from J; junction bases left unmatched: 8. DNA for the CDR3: TGTGCCAGCAGCTTAGCGGCGCGTAGCGGGAGGGTGAATGAGCAGTTCTTC. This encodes CASSLAARSGRVNEQFF.

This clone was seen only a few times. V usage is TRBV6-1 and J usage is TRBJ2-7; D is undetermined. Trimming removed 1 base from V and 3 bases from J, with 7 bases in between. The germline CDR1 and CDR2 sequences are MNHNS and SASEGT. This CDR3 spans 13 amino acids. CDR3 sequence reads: CASSEVGGYEQYF. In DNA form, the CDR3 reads TGTGCCAGCAGTGAAGTCGGCGGCTACGAGCAGTACTTC.

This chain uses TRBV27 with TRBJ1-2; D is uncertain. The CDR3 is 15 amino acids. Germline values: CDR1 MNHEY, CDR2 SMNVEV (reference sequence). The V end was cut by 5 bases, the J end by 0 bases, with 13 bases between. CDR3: CASSPLAVPNYGYTF. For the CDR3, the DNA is TGTGCCAGCAGTCCCCTGGCAGTTCCTAACTATGGCTACACCTTC.

CDR3 residues: CATSREAALSNQPQHF. CDR3 coding DNA: TGTGCCACCAGCAGAGAAGCCGCCCTTAGCAATCAGCCCCAGCATTTT. V gene TRBV15 combines with J gene TRBJ1-5; D not resolved. Trimming shortened V by 0 bases and J by 0 bases, and 9 bases separated the two germline ends. The CDR3 totals 16 residues. Per germline, CDR1 LNHNV and CDR2 YYDKDF (reference sequence).

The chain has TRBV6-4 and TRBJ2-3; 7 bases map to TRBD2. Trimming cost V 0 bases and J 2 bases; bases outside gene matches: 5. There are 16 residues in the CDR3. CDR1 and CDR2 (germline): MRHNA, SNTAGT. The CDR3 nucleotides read TGTGCCAGCAGTGACTCGGGGACTACACCCACAGATACGCAGTATTTT. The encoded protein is CASSDSGTTPTDTQYF.

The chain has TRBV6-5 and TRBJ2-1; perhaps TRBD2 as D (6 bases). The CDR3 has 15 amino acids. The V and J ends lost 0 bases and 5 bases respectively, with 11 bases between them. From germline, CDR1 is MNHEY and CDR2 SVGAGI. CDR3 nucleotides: TGTGCCAGCAGTTACTCTCGCGGGATTAACAATGAGCAGTTCTTC. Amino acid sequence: CASSYSRGINNEQFF.

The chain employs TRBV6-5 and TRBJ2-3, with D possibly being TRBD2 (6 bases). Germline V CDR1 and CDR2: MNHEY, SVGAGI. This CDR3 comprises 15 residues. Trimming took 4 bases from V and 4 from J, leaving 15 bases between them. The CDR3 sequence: CASSSPGGGADTQYF. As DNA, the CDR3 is TGTGCCAGCAGTTCCCCCGGGGGAGGTGCAGATACGCAGTATTTT.

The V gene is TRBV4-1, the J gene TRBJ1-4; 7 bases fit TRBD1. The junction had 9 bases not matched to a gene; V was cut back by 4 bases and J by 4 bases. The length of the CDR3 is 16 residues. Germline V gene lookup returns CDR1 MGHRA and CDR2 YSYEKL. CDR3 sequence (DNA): TGCGCCAGCAGCCTCCAGACAGGGAGGTTTAATGAAAAACTGTTTTTT. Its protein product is CASSLQTGRFNEKLFF.

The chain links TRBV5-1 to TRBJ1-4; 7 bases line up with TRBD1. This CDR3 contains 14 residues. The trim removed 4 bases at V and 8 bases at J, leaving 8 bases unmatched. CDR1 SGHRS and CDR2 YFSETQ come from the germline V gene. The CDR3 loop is CASSRDRVREKLFF. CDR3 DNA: TGCGCCAGCAGCCGAGACAGGGTACGGGAAAAACTGTTTTTT.

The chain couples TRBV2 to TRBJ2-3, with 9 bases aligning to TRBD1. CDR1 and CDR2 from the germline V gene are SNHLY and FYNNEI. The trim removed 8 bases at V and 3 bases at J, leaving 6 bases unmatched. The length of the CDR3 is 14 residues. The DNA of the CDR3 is TGTGCCAGCCGCCGACAGGGGGGAACAGATACGCAGTATTTT. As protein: CASRRQGGTDTQYF.

The CDR3 spells CASSAIRGAGELFF. CDR3 bases: TGTGCCAGCAGCGCCATTCGGGGGGCCGGGGAGCTGTTTTTT. The rearrangement links TRBV9 to TRBJ2-2, with 7 bases matching TRBD2. This CDR3 contains 14 residues. Germline CDR1 SGDLS, CDR2 YYNGEE. Losses at the gene ends were 3 bases for V and 6 bases for J; bases not matched to a gene: 5.

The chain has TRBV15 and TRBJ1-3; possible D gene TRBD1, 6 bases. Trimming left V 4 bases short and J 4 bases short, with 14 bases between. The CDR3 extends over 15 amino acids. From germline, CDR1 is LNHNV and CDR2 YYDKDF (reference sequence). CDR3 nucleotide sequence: TGTGCCACCAGCACCCAGGGACAACGAGGAAACACCATATATTTT. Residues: CATSTQGQRGNTIYF.

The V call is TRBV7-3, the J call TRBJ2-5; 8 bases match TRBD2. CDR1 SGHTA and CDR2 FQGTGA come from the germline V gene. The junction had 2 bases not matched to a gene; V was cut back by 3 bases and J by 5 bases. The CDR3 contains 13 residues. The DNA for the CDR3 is TGTGCCAGCAGCTTGGGACTAGTTGAGACCCAGTACTTC. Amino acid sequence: CASSLGLVETQYF.

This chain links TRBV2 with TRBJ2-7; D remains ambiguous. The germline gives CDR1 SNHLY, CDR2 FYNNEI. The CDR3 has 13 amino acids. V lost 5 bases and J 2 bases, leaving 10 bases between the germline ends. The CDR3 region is CASSLTAPYEQYF. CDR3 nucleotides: TGTGCCAGCAGTTTGACTGCGCCCTACGAGCAGTACTTC.

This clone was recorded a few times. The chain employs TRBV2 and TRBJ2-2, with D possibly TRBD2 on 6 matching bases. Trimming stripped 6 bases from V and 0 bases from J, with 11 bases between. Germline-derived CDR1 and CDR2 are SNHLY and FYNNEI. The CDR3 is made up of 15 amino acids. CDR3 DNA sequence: TGTGCCAGCAGCCCCGGGACTCCGAACACCGGGGAGCTGTTTTTT. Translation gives CASSPGTPNTGELFF.

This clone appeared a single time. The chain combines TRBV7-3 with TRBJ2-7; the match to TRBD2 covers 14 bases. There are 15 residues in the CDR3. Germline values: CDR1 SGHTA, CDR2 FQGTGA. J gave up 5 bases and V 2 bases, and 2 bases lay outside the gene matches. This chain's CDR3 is CASSLGTSGSDEQYF. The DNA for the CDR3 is TGTGCCAGCAGCTTAGGGACTAGCGGGAGTGACGAGCAGTACTTC.

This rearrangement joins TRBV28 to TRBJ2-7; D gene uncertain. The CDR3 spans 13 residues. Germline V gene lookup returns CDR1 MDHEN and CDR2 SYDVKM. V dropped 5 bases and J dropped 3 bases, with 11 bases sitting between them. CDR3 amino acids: CASSRPGRYEQYF. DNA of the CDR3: TGTGCCAGCAGTCGACCGGGTCGCTACGAGCAGTACTTC.

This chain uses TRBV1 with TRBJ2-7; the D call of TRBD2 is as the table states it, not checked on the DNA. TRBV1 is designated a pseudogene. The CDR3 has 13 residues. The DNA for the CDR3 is TGCACCAGCAGCCCAGACCCTTCCTACGAGCAGTACTTC. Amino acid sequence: CTSSPDPSYEQYF.

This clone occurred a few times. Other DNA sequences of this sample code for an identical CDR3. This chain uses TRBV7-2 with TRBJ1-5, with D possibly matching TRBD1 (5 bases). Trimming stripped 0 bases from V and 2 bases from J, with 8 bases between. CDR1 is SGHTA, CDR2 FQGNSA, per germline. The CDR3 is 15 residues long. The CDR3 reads CASSLAGGGNQPQHF. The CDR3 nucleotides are TGTGCCAGCAGCTTAGCGGGAGGGGGCAATCAGCCCCAGCATTTT.

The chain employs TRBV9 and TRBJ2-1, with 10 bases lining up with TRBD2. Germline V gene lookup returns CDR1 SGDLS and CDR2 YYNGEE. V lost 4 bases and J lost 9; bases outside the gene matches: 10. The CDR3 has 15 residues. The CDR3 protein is CASSPRAGGLGEQFF. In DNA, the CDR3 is TGTGCCAGCAGCCCTCGAGCGGGAGGGTTGGGTGAGCAGTTCTTC.

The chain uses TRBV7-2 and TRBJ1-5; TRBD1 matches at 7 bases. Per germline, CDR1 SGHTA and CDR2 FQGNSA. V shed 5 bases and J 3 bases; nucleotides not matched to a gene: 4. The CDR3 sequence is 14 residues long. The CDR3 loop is CASSLTGINQPQHF. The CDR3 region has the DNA TGTGCCAGCAGCCTGACAGGGATCAATCAGCCCCAGCATTTT.

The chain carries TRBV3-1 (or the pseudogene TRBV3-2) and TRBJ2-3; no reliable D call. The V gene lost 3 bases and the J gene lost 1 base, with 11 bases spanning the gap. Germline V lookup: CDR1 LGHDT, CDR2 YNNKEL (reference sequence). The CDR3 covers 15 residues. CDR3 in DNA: TGTGCCAGCAGCCACAAACCTCGAGGCACAGATACGCAGTATTTT. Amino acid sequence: CASSHKPRGTDTQYF.

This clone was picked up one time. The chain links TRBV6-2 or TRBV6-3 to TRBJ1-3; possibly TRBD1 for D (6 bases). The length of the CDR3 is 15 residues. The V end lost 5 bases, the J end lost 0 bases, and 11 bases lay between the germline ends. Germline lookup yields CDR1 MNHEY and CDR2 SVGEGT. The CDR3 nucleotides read TGTGCCAGCAGTCGACAGGCGATCTCTGGAAACACCATATATTTT. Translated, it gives CASSRQAISGNTIYF.

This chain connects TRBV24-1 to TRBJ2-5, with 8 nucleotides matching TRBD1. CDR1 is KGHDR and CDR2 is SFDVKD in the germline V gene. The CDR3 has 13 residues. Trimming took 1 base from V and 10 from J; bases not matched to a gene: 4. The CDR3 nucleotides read TGTGCCACCAGTGATTTTGACAGGGGTCGCCAGTACTTC. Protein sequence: CATSDFDRGRQYF.